This T cell receptor (beta chain) was observed in a study of CD8 T cells in ankylosing spondylitis (dated by TCRdb to 2015 to 2018). Regarding the research as a whole: The study set out to find disease-linked TCR variants by profiling T cell receptor beta repertoires in ankylosing spondylitis patients and healthy donors. The full study cohort was made up of 25 ankylosing spondylitis patients and about a hundred healthy donors. Peripheral blood was sampled, and synovial fluid was also collected from ankylosing spondylitis patients. Findings and caveats that apply to the study as a whole: Some motif variants were previously reported in synovial fluid and blood of reactive arthritis patients, suggesting common disease-initiation mechanisms. The disease-linked clones showed a CD8+ phenotype and occurred at relatively low frequencies in peripheral blood. According to the report, matched synovial fluid samples from ankylosing spondylitis patients were significantly enriched for the disease-linked clones. Blood from ankylosing spondylitis patients appeared to be characterized by a TCR beta motif composed of eight highly homologous amino acid variants.

This clonotype occurred a few times. What this receptor recognizes is not known. One base away there is no much larger clone; base qualities are not given. The CDR3, from cysteine to phenylalanine, totals 13 residues. Of all the DNA, just the CDR3 is kept, 39 bases in frame from base 1. The germline V gene (reference sequence) supplies CDR1 DFQATT and CDR2 SNEGSKA. V was cut back by 2 bases and J by 0 bases, leaving a gap of 4 bases between them. The data were produced on an Illumina HiSeq 2500. Quantitative 5'-RACE with molecular barcodes was the method used to prepare the TCR beta libraries. The authors' pipeline ran thus. Disease-linked TCR variants were identified with a new computational method built on a probabilistic model of VDJ rearrangement. In TCRdb, the public reads were trimmed at Q25 with fastp and aligned with MiXCR, with productive beta chains retained. Duplicate CDR3 protein sequences are folded into a single record with the most common DNA and genes. The V and J calls shown here were made by TCRdb, not taken from the authors' results. The sample table shows over 400,000 distinct CDR3 sequences, and 25% to 30% are seen once. Roughly 0.8% of the sample lies in the top ten.

Sequenced: blood, either unsorted or a sorted T cell fraction (not recorded which). Recombination connected TRBV20-1 to TRBJ2-2, with no D gene named confidently. This TCR derives from a male donor with ankylosing spondylitis. The CDR3 protein is CSARLANTGELFF. The DNA is as follows: TGCAGTGCTAGACTAGCGAACACCGGGGAGCTGTTTTTT.